This T cell receptor beta chain is from a study of CD8+CD57+ T cells in acquired aplastic anemia. Study background: Sorted CD4+ and CD8+ cells gave a mean 3.2 ug DNA, range roughly 0.18 to 30 ug. Regarding the study as a whole: Patients and healthy controls showed no significant CD8+ Simpson's diversity difference. Roughly 28 was the count of CD8+ CDR3 sequences that patients shared with controls.

CDR1 is SEHNR, CDR2 FQNEAQ, per germline (reference sequence). The CDR3 runs to 14 residues. V was pared by 2 bases and J by 6 bases, with 11 bases between. This clonotype was seen a handful of times. Antigen unknown. The template for TCR beta VDJ and CDR3 sequence profiling was genomic DNA. TCRdb reprocessed the reads via MiXCR and lists one record per CDR3 protein. The sample includes about 190,000 distinct CDR3 sequences, about three fifths seen only once; the top ten take around 46%. Material for sequencing was sorted CD4+, CD8+, or CD8+CD57+ T cells (not recorded which) from PBMCs. The receptor's source is a human donor with severe aplastic anemia or a healthy control (not recorded which). The chain joins TRBV7-9 to TRBJ2-1, with D hard to call. CDR3 in amino acids: CASSLRSKSNEQFF. DNA of the CDR3: TGTGCCAGCAGCTTAAGGTCAAAGAGCAATGAGCAGTTCTTC.